This T cell receptor beta chain derives from a study of vaccination effects on CD4 cells after COVID-19. Whole-study context: Early and late post-vaccination sampling was undertaken in a cohort of a few convalescent patients.

With regard to this clone: Its cognate antigen is unknown.

The V segment lost 4 bases and the J segment 5 bases; nucleotides outside the gene matches: 5. The germline gives CDR1 SGHRS, CDR2 YFSETQ. CDR3 length: 16 amino acids. This table comes from immunoSEQ multiplex PCR, and its TCRdb copy is limited to in-frame clones, with some not included. The sample includes 17,000 or so clones, approximately 82% seen only once; the top ten take roughly a fifth. ViraFEST assay sequencing came after antigen-specific CD4+ T cells were expanded with viral peptide pools. An approximately ten-day culture period preceded the isolation of CD4+ T cells. Between March and December 2020, the person had a SARS-CoV-2 infection that PCR confirmed. Subjects were given two BNT162b2 or mRNA-1273 vaccine doses. IL-2 medium took the place of half the medium on both days 3 and 7.

The sample here was CD4+ T cells from PBMCs cultured with SARS-CoV-2 spike peptides, taken after COVID-19 vaccination. This chain connects TRBV5-1 to TRBJ2-3, with 15 bases identical to TRBD2. The sequence was collected from a human donor who had a prior SARS-CoV-2 infection. The CDR3 protein is CASSPGLAGGIDTQYF. CDR3 bases: TGCGCCAGCAGCCCGGGACTAGCGGGAGGAATAGATACGCAGTATTTT.